The entry below gives a single T cell receptor beta chain sequence along with its context. This sample was included in a study of blood T cell repertoires in COVID-19. Overall study: PBMCs, B-cell-depleted T cells, or T cells provided the cDNA or gDNA that made up the material.

This table comes from immunoSEQ multiplex PCR, and its TCRdb copy is limited to in-frame clones, with some not included. The table includes around 78,000 clones, 90% detected once. V trimming: 2 bases; J trimming: 7 bases; junction bases outside the gene matches: 20. The CDR3 is made up of 20 amino acids. The germline V gene has CDR1 MNHNS and CDR2 SASEGT. The chain is built from TRBV6-1 and TRBJ2-1; 10 positions agree with TRBD2. The sequence was collected from a woman in her forties or fifties in a cohort sampled during active COVID-19. Sequencing was performed on peripheral blood. CDR3 in DNA: TGTGCCAGCAGTGAAACGTTCCCCCAGCGGGAGGGAGGGAGGCAAAATGAGCAGTTCTTC. It codes for CASSETFPQREGGRQNEQFF.